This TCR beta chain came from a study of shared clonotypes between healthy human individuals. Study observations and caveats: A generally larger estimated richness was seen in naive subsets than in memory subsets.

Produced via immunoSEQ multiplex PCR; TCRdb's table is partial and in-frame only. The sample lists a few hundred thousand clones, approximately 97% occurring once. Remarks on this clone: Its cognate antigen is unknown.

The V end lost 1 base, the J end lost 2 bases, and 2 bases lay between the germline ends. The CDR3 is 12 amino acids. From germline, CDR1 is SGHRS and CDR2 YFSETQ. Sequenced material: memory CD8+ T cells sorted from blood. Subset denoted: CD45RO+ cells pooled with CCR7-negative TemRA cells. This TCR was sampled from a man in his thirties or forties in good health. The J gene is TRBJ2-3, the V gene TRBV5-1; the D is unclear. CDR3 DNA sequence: TGCGCCAGCAGCTTGCCCACAGATACGCAGTATTTT. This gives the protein CASSLPTDTQYF.